Below, 10 T cell receptor beta chains from the same sample are listed, as sequenced in a study of blood T cell repertoires in COVID-19. Assay: immunoSEQ multiplex PCR; the TCRdb copy retains only in-frame clones and omits some. The sample comprises roughly 170,000 clones, about 87% of which are singletons, and more than 25% rests with the top ten. Sequenced: peripheral blood. The receptors were sampled from a man aged 55 to 69 with acute or convalescent COVID-19.

A word on this clone: Other DNA sequences of this sample code for an identical CDR3. J is TRBJ1-2 and V is TRBV21-1; no DNA check was done on the table's D call, TRBD1. TRBV21-1 is a known pseudogene. The CDR3 sequence is 16 residues long. CDR3 DNA: TGCGCCAGCAGCCCTAGAGGTCCAGGGGGCCTTTATGGCTACACCTTC. Its protein product is CASSPRGPGGLYGYTF.

The J gene is TRBJ2-5, the V gene TRBV5-1; 13 positions match TRBD2. CDR1 SGHRS and CDR2 YFSETQ come from the germline V gene. The CDR3 has 17 amino acids. Trimming at V came to 3 bases and at J to 4 bases, leaving 9 bases not matched to a gene. DNA of the CDR3: TGCGCCAGCAGCTCCCGGGGACTAGCGGGACCCCCAGAGACCCAGTACTTC. This gives the protein CASSSRGLAGPPETQYF.

On this clone: Other DNA sequences in this specimen translate into the identical CDR3. The chain links TRBV19 to TRBJ2-2, with D hard to call. CDR1 LNHDA and CDR2 SQIVND come from the germline V gene (reference sequence). This CDR3 is 14 amino acids long. V lost 3 bases and J 1 base, leaving 6 bases between the germline ends. CDR3 nucleotide sequence: TGTGCCAGTAGTATCGGCGGGAACACCGGGGAGCTGTTTTTT. This gives the protein CASSIGGNTGELFF.

The genes are TRBV3-1 (or the pseudogene TRBV3-2) and TRBJ2-7; D unresolved. Germline V CDR1 and CDR2: LGHDT, YNNKEL (reference sequence). Trimming removed 11 bases at V and 0 bases at J, with 11 bases between. This CDR3 is built from 12 residues. CDR3 nucleotide sequence: TGTGCCTTAGTTTTCGGCTCCTACGAGCAGTACTTC. Translating it yields CALVFGSYEQYF.

V usage is TRBV10-2 and J usage is TRBJ2-1; 7 bases line up with TRBD2. V was clipped by 2 bases and J by 8 bases; unmatched bases: 3. The CDR3 is 13 amino acids. Germline loops: CDR1 WSHSY, CDR2 SAAADI. The CDR3 region is CASSERLADEQFF. CDR3 nucleotides: TGCGCCAGCAGTGAGCGACTAGCCGATGAGCAGTTCTTC.

V usage is TRBV2 and J usage is TRBJ2-3; TRBD1 matches at 8 bases. With V trimmed by 8 bases and J by 7 bases, 11 bases remained unmatched. The CDR3 is 14 amino acids. Germline-derived CDR1 and CDR2 are SNHLY and FYNNEI. CDR3 sequence (DNA): TGTGCCAGCCATTTACAGGGGGGTAAAAATACGCAGTATTTT. Encoded protein: CASHLQGGKNTQYF.

As for this clone: The sample holds other DNA sequences that translate to the same CDR3. This chain connects TRBV24-1 to TRBJ2-5, with D maybe TRBD2 (6 bases). The CDR3 extends over 13 amino acids. The germline V gene encodes CDR1 KGHDR and CDR2 SFDVKD. Trimming shortened V by 5 bases and J by 5 bases, and 11 bases separated the two germline ends. The CDR3 sequence is CATSGGVGETQYF. DNA for the CDR3: TGTGCCACCAGTGGCGGGGTAGGGGAGACCCAGTACTTC.

This clone was detected once. The V and J genes are TRBV6-1 and TRBJ2-1, with 9 bases aligning to TRBD2. V lost 0 bases and J lost 5; bases outside the gene matches: 8. This CDR3 contains 17 residues. Germline V gives CDR1 MNHNS, CDR2 SASEGT. Here the CDR3 reads CASSEALRLAENNEQFF. The CDR3 DNA sequence: TGTGCCAGCAGTGAAGCGCTTCGACTAGCGGAGAACAATGAGCAGTTCTTC.

V is TRBV27 and J is TRBJ2-1, with a weak D call TRBD1 (5 bases). CDR1 is MNHEY, CDR2 SMNVEV, per germline (reference sequence). With 2 bases removed from V and 0 bases from J, the gap between germline ends came to 8 bases. The CDR3 contains 15 residues. The CDR3 loop reads CASSLGASSYNEQFF. The CDR3 bases are TGTGCCAGCAGTTTAGGGGCGAGCTCCTACAATGAGCAGTTCTTC.

The chain has TRBV27 and TRBJ2-2; 9 bases line up with TRBD1. Germline V lookup: CDR1 MNHEY, CDR2 SMNVEV (reference sequence). This CDR3 has 15 residues. J lost 7 bases, V lost 3 bases, and 6 bases had no gene match. The chain's CDR3 is CASSLGTGMGGELFF. In nucleotides, the CDR3 is TGTGCCAGCAGTTTGGGGACAGGGATGGGCGGGGAGCTGTTTTTT.